The sequence of this TCR beta chain was determined in a study of T cells in Graves' hyperthyroidism and ophthalmopathy. Germline CDR1 and CDR2: MNHEY and SVGEGT. The ends were cut back, 2 bases at V and 3 bases at J, with 10 bases in the middle. The CDR3 is 14 amino acids. Amplification of TCR beta CDR3 regions used RNA as the template. The HTBI set primed first-round TCR CDR3 RT-PCR. A single record per CDR3 protein comes from TCRdb applying MiXCR to the multiplex PCR reads. The sample contains around 600,000 distinct CDR3 sequences, more than 13% of which appear only once. V and J are TRBV6-2 or TRBV6-3 and TRBJ1-1; D is ambiguous. The source material was blood. The sequence was obtained from a woman between 18 and 30 years old with Graves' ophthalmopathy. The DNA of the CDR3 is TGTGCCAGCAGTTACACCGGCAGTGACACTGAAGCTTTCTTT. Protein sequence: CASSYTGSDTEAFF.